A single T cell receptor beta chain is shown here with its context. V shed 4 bases and J shed 0 bases, with 11 bases lying between them. This CDR3 comprises 15 residues. Germline values: CDR1 SGDLS, CDR2 YYNGEE. This sample was included in a study of blood T cell repertoires in COVID-19. As for the study in general: Specimens from acute and convalescent COVID-19 originated in the United States, Italy and Spain. Sources were T cells, B-cell-depleted T cells, or PBMCs; the material itself was cDNA or gDNA.

Original methodology: The assay estimated nucleated cells by amplifying reference gene primers. Produced via immunoSEQ multiplex PCR; TCRdb's table is partial and in-frame only. V and J calls and clone size come straight from that table; D and trimming were deduced from the DNA. The sample lists hundreds of thousands of clones, 87% seen once, with roughly 1.6% in the top ten. The clonotype was recovered from a woman aged 40 to 50 who had recovered from COVID-19. Material: peripheral blood. The rearrangement uses TRBV9 and TRBJ1-3; a weak D match, TRBD1 (5 bases). The CDR3 loop is CASSTTGGSGNTIYF. The CDR3 DNA reads as TGTGCCAGCAGCACTACGGGGGGCTCTGGAAACACCATATATTTT.